The 30 T cell receptor beta chains below were found in one sample sequenced in a study of human T cells and chemical hapten exposure. MiXCR, run by TCRdb on the RACE reads, gives a single entry per CDR3 protein. This table holds about 41,000 distinct CDR3 sequences, less than 4.5% found once. Time point specified: healthy volunteer bleed at 2 weeks. Unfractionated whole blood yielded the extracted total RNA. The material sequenced was whole blood. The origin of the receptors is a human donor in good health. Some clones in this sample may be carry-over from other donors' samples.

This clonotype was seen more than once but under ten times. The chain links TRBV12-3 or TRBV12-4 to TRBJ2-1; tentative D call: TRBD1 (6 bases). The CDR3 is made up of 12 amino acids. V lost 7 bases, J lost 10 bases, and 14 bases lay in between. The CDR3 loop is CASTIVGAEQFF. Written as DNA, the CDR3 is TGTGCCAGCACTATTGTGGGGGCCGAGCAGTTCTTC.

The chain couples TRBV11-2 to TRBJ2-3; 12 positions match TRBD2. Germline CDR1 reads SGHAT; CDR2 reads FQNNGV. V lost 4 bases, J lost 0 bases, and 17 bases stayed unmatched. CDR3 length: 21 residues. The CDR3: CASSSPTSGRWTYSSTDTQYF. CDR3 bases: TGTGCCAGCAGCTCCCCAACTAGCGGGAGGTGGACCTACTCTAGCACAGATACGCAGTATTTT.

This clonotype came up a few times. CDR3 sequence (DNA): TGTGCCAGCAGCCAGGGTTTCGTCAATGAGCAGTTCTTC. Residues: CASSQGFVNEQFF. The genes are TRBV25-1 and TRBJ2-1; a possible D gene is TRBD1 (5 bases). This CDR3 has 13 amino acids. The V gene's germline CDR1 is MGHDK and CDR2 SYGVNS. The V and J ends lost 6 bases and 6 bases respectively, with 12 bases between them.

This clonotype was observed at least ten times. The CDR3 DNA follows: TGTGCCAGCAGTTTAGGGACAGCAGATACGCAGTATTTT. It yields the protein CASSLGTADTQYF. The chain employs TRBV28 and TRBJ2-3, with 7 nucleotides matching TRBD1. The V gene's germline CDR1 is MDHEN and CDR2 SYDVKM. The V segment lost 2 bases and the J segment 4 bases; nucleotides outside the gene matches: 0. The CDR3 loop spans 13 amino acids.

The rearrangement links TRBV4-1 to TRBJ2-1, with 11 bases aligning to TRBD2. The CDR3 is 16 amino acids. J lost 7 bases, V lost 4 bases, and 9 bases had no gene match. Germline CDR1 MGHRA, CDR2 YSYEKL. The CDR3 region is CASSPGTSGGWNEQFF. For the CDR3, the DNA is TGCGCCAGCAGCCCGGGGACTAGCGGAGGGTGGAATGAGCAGTTCTTC.

This clonotype was picked up a small number of times. J is TRBJ2-1 and V is TRBV3-1; 9 bases match TRBD1. Trimming took 0 bases from V and 1 from J; bases not matched to a gene: 10. CDR1 is LGHDT and CDR2 is YNNKEL in the germline V gene (reference sequence). There are 19 residues in the CDR3. CDR3 nucleotide sequence: TGTGCCAGCAGCCAAGATAGGGACAGGGATTTTTTTTCCTACAATGAGCAGTTCTTC. Protein sequence: CASSQDRDRDFFSYNEQFF.

The genes are TRBV4-1 and TRBJ1-2; no clear D gene. Trimming pared 0 bases from V and 4 bases from J, leaving 9 bases between. The CDR3 totals 14 residues. CDR1 is MGHRA and CDR2 is YSYEKL in the germline V gene. CDR3 sequence (DNA): TGCGCCAGCAGCCAAGATAGGGCGGCCTATGGCTACACCTTC. It encodes CASSQDRAAYGYTF.

The genes are TRBV30 and TRBJ1-5, with TRBD1 matching 8 bases. Germline-derived CDR1 and CDR2 are GTSNPN and SVGIG (reference sequence). The CDR3 has 15 residues. With V trimmed by 1 base and J by 5 bases, 7 bases remained unmatched. The CDR3 sequence: CAWSAIRGLDQPQHF. CDR3 sequence (DNA): TGTGCCTGGAGTGCTATCAGGGGGCTAGATCAGCCCCAGCATTTT.

This clonotype was counted at least ten times. J is TRBJ2-7 and V is TRBV20-1; 8 positions match TRBD2. This CDR3 spans 15 amino acids. Germline CDR1 is DFQATT and CDR2 is SNEGSKA (reference sequence). V was pared by 5 bases and J by 3 bases, with 12 bases of the junction left unmatched. CDR3 sequence reads: CSAYPPLAGGYEQYF. DNA for the CDR3: TGCAGTGCTTATCCCCCCCTGGCGGGAGGCTACGAGCAGTACTTC.

This clonotype has ten or more counts. This chain joins TRBV7-8 and TRBJ1-4; D not certain. Trimming pared 3 bases from V and 8 bases from J, leaving 4 bases between. CDR3 length: 11 amino acids. Looked up from germline, CDR1 is SGHVS and CDR2 is FQNEAQ. Here the CDR3 reads CASSFKEKLFF. CDR3 DNA: TGTGCCAGCAGCTTCAAGGAAAAACTGTTTTTT.

This clonotype has at least ten counts. Relative to the germline gene, one junction end is altered; a read error may explain this. The rearrangement links TRBV11-3 to TRBJ2-5; no clear D gene. Per germline, CDR1 SGHNT and CDR2 YENEEA. The CDR3 spans 14 residues. This CDR3 is CASSLTVSQENQYF. CDR3 nucleotides: TGTGCCAGCAGCTTAACAGTTTCTCAAGAGAACCAGTACTTC.

This clonotype was counted many times. The chain joins TRBV6-1 to TRBJ1-5; D call uncertain. CDR1 is MNHNS and CDR2 is SASEGT in the germline V gene. V was cut by 6 bases and J by 4 bases, with 4 bases left in between. The CDR3 is made up of 11 amino acids. The CDR3, as DNA: TGTGCCAGCAGGACTAATCAGCCCCAGCATTTT. Protein: CASRTNQPQHF.

This chain connects TRBV4-1 to TRBJ1-2; D uncertain. Germline V lookup: CDR1 MGHRA, CDR2 YSYEKL. There are 16 residues in the CDR3. Trimming pared 0 bases from V and 0 bases from J, leaving 11 bases between. CDR3 sequence: CASSQDVKAANYGYTF. The CDR3 region has the DNA TGCGCCAGCAGCCAAGATGTGAAGGCAGCTAACTATGGCTACACCTTC.

Many counts were recorded for this clonotype. V and J are TRBV12-3 or TRBV12-4 and TRBJ2-1; D tentatively fits TRBD1 or TRBD2 (6 bases each). There are 15 residues in the CDR3. V was pared by 8 bases and J by 4 bases, with 18 bases between. CDR3 nucleotide sequence: TGTGCCAGCTCGCGGTCGGGGGCGCGGTACAATGAGCAGTTCTTC. This sequence encodes CASSRSGARYNEQFF.

This clonotype occurred a few times. This chain links TRBV12-3 or TRBV12-4 with TRBJ2-1; maybe TRBD2 (6 bases). CDR3 length equals 15 residues. V shed 6 bases and J shed 0 bases, with 12 bases lying between them. CDR3 nucleotide sequence: TGTGCCAGCAGAACTGGGACTTCCTCCTACAATGAGCAGTTCTTC. Its protein product is CASRTGTSSYNEQFF.

This clonotype came up many times. V is TRBV20-1 and J is TRBJ2-7, with 10 bases fitting TRBD2. Germline CDR1 reads DFQATT; CDR2 reads SNEGSKA (reference sequence). Trimming removed 3 bases from V and 2 bases from J; junction bases left unmatched: 16. The length of the CDR3 is 18 residues. CDR3 DNA sequence: TGCAGTGCTAGCGTTCGAGCGGGAGGGGTTTGGGGGGCCTACGAGCAGTACTTC. It yields the protein CSASVRAGGVWGAYEQYF.

This clonotype was counted ten times or more. The chain couples TRBV5-4 to TRBJ2-7, with TRBD1 matching over 9 bases. The CDR3 consists of 14 residues. CDR1 and CDR2 from the germline V gene are SGHNT and YYREEE (reference sequence). V was clipped by 2 bases and J by 1 base; unmatched bases: 1. This CDR3 reads CASSLQGASYEQYF. CDR3 nucleotides: TGTGCCAGCAGCTTACAGGGGGCGTCCTACGAGCAGTACTTC.

This clonotype was picked up many times. The gene calls are TRBV6-5 and TRBJ2-3, with 8 bases identical to TRBD1. V trimming: 5 bases; J trimming: 2 bases; junction bases outside the gene matches: 6. The germline V gene has CDR1 MNHEY and CDR2 SVGAGI. CDR3 length: 15 residues. The CDR3 sequence: CASSRQGPNTDTQYF. Written as DNA, the CDR3 is TGTGCCAGCAGTCGACAGGGGCCTAACACAGATACGCAGTATTTT.

This clonotype was recorded many times. The V gene is TRBV4-2, the J gene TRBJ1-5, with D possibly being TRBD1 (5 bases). The V end lost 5 bases, the J end lost 6 bases, and 11 bases lay between the germline ends. This CDR3 is built from 13 residues. The germline V gene encodes CDR1 LGHNA and CDR2 YNFKEQ. CDR3 sequence reads: CASSAGSLQPQHF. The CDR3 DNA reads as TGTGCCAGCAGCGCAGGGTCTCTTCAGCCCCAGCATTTT.

This clonotype was picked up many times. The CDR3 loop reads CASSPQGQGEYF. The CDR3 DNA follows: TGTGCCAGCTCACCACAAGGTCAGGGGGAGTACTTC. V is TRBV18 and J is TRBJ2-7; TRBD1 agrees at 7 bases. J was trimmed by 11 bases and V by 1 base; bases with no gene match: 5. Per the germline V gene, CDR1 is KGHSH and CDR2 is LQKENI. The CDR3 extends over 12 amino acids.

This clonotype was detected ten times or more. The rearrangement uses TRBV6-5 and TRBJ2-1; TRBD1 is a possible D gene (5 bases). V shed 6 bases and J shed 7 bases, with 19 bases lying between them. The CDR3 totals 15 residues. Per the germline V gene, CDR1 is MNHEY and CDR2 is SVGAGI. The DNA for the CDR3 is TGTGCCAGCAGCCCCAGGGCCTCCCAGGAGAATGAGCAGTTCTTC. Its translation: CASSPRASQENEQFF.

This clonotype was picked up many times. V gene TRBV29-1 combines with J gene TRBJ2-6; tentative D call: TRBD2 (5 bases). From germline, CDR1 is SQVTM and CDR2 ANQGSEA. The CDR3 has 13 residues. Trimming took 6 bases from V and 1 from J, leaving 7 bases between them. The DNA for the CDR3 is TGCAGCGTGGGGAGTTCTGGGGCCAACGTCCTGACTTTC. It yields the protein CSVGSSGANVLTF.

This clonotype was seen at least ten times. The chain recombines TRBV5-1 with TRBJ2-3; 9 bases match TRBD1. J gave up 1 base and V 2 bases, and 2 bases lay outside the gene matches. The germline CDR1 and CDR2 sequences are SGHRS and YFSETQ. The CDR3 consists of 15 residues. CDR3 DNA sequence: TGCGCCAGCAGCTTCCGGACAGGGGGCACAGATACGCAGTATTTT. It is translated as CASSFRTGGTDTQYF.

At least ten counts were recorded for this clonotype. V gene TRBV7-9 combines with J gene TRBJ1-6; unclear D gene. The CDR3 totals 16 residues. The V gene lost 6 bases and the J gene lost 5 bases, with 17 bases spanning the gap. CDR1 is SEHNR, CDR2 FQNEAQ, per germline (reference sequence). The CDR3 here is CASSPWGSGDNSPLHF. CDR3 DNA: TGTGCCAGCAGTCCGTGGGGAAGTGGGGATAATTCACCCCTCCACTTT.

This clonotype was seen many times. CDR3: CASWGYRGQETQYF. In DNA, the CDR3 is TGTGCCAGCTGGGGGTACAGGGGCCAAGAGACCCAGTACTTC. The rearrangement uses TRBV28 and TRBJ2-5; 7 bases agree with TRBD1. V shed 8 bases and J 1 base; nucleotides not matched to a gene: 7. CDR3 length: 14 amino acids. In germline, CDR1 is MDHEN, CDR2 SYDVKM.

Many counts were recorded for this clonotype. This chain uses TRBV11-2 with TRBJ1-2; 7 nucleotides line up with TRBD1. CDR1 is SGHAT, CDR2 FQNNGV, per germline. V lost 5 bases, J lost 4 bases, and 10 bases stayed unmatched. There are 15 residues in the CDR3. In nucleotides, the CDR3 is TGTGCCAGCAGCGAAACGACAGGGCCGGGCTATGGCTACACCTTC. Protein product: CASSETTGPGYGYTF.

This clonotype was seen ten or more times. This chain links TRBV7-9 with TRBJ2-7; 14 nucleotides agree with TRBD2. The length of the CDR3 is 18 residues. The junction had 10 bases not matched to a gene; V was cut back by 5 bases and J by 1 base. The germline V gene has CDR1 SEHNR and CDR2 FQNEAQ (reference sequence). The CDR3 nucleotides are TGTGCCAGCAGCGGACGGACTAGCGGGAGGTCGGCATCCTACGAGCAGTACTTC. Translation: CASSGRTSGRSASYEQYF. Filled out from reference TRBV7-9 and TRBJ2-7, the complete variable domain reads DTGVSQNPRHKITKRGQNVTFRCDPISEHNRLYWYRQTLGQGPEFLTYFQNEAQLEKSRLLSDRFSAERPKGSFSTLEIQRTEQGDSAMYLCASSGRTSGRSASYEQYFGPGTRLTVT.

This clonotype has ten or more counts. The rearrangement joins TRBV4-2 to TRBJ1-5; 9 bases line up with TRBD1. The CDR3 is 15 amino acids. Germline lookup yields CDR1 LGHNA and CDR2 YNFKEQ. Germline trimming cut 0 bases from V and 8 bases from J; bases unmatched to any gene: 5. The CDR3 DNA reads as TGTGCCAGCAGCCAAGACACAGGGGGCGGGGAGCCCCAGCATTTT. This translates into CASSQDTGGGEPQHF.

A word on this clonotype: The junction and the germline gene differ at one end; a read error may be behind it. This chain uses TRBV6-5 with TRBJ1-2; the match to TRBD1 covers 9 bases. From germline, CDR1 is MNHEY and CDR2 SVGAGI. The CDR3 covers 13 residues. The CDR3 spells CASSYSRQGDWKF. CDR3 DNA sequence: TGTGCCAGCAGTTACTCGAGACAGGGGGATTGGAAATTC.

This clonotype has a count of ten or more. V gene TRBV9 combines with J gene TRBJ2-3; 8 nucleotides match TRBD1. Germline V CDR1 and CDR2: SGDLS, YYNGEE. Trimming at V came to 0 bases and at J to 6 bases, leaving 0 bases not matched to a gene. The CDR3 loop spans 13 amino acids. CDR3 sequence reads: CASSVDRGDTQYF. In DNA form, the CDR3 reads TGTGCCAGCAGCGTAGACAGGGGGGATACGCAGTATTTT. The full variable domain, rest sourced from reference TRBV9 and TRBJ2-3, is DSGVTQTPKHLITATGQRVTLRCSPRSGDLSVYWYQQSLDQGLQFLIQYYNGEERAKGNILERFSAQQFPDLHSELNLSSLELGDSALYFCASSVDRGDTQYFGPGTRLTVL.